The clone carrying this TCR beta chain has a count of ten or more. Antigen unknown. This entry comes from a study of breast tumors, draining lymph nodes, adjacent tissues. Axillary draining lymph nodes of breast cancer patients supplied the node samples. Regarding the study as a whole: Tumor T cell lymph node origin was a supported hypothesis, not proven. Tumor TCR diversity was below lymph nodes but above nontumor tissue.

TCRdb fed the multiplex PCR reads into MiXCR, producing one record per CDR3 protein. There are approximately 300,000 distinct CDR3 sequences in the sample; 30% occur only once, and more than 1% lies in the top ten. CDR3 length: 15 amino acids. Germline V CDR1 and CDR2: MNHEY, SVGEGT. V dropped 5 bases and J dropped 8; count of bases not matched to a gene: 7. Specimen: axillary lymph node tissue. This sequence was found in a female donor with breast cancer. Some clones in this sample may be carry-over from other donors' samples. The chain is built from TRBV6-2 or TRBV6-3 and TRBJ1-4; 11 nucleotides line up with TRBD1. The CDR3 loop is CASSNGQGAGEKLFF. The CDR3 DNA sequence: TGTGCCAGCAGTAACGGACAGGGGGCAGGAGAAAAACTGTTTTTT.